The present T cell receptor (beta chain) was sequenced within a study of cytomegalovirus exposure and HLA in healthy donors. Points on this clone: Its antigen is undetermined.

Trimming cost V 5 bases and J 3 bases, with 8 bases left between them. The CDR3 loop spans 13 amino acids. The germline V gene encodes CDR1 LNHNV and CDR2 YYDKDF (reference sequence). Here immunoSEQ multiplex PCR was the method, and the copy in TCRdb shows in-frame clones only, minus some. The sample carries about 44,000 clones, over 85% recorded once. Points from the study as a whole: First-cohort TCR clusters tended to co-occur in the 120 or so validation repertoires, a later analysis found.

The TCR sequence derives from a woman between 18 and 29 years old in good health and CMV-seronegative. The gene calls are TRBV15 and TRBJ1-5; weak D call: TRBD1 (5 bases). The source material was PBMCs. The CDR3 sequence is CATSETDNQPQHF. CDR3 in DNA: TGTGCCACCAGCGAGACAGACAATCAGCCCCAGCATTTT.